This T cell receptor beta chain was obtained from a study of STAT3 mutations in large granular lymphocyte leukemia. Overall study findings and caveats: Every T-cell large granular lymphocyte leukemia patient had at least one immunodominant TCR beta clonotype.

The table came from immunoSEQ multiplex PCR; TCRdb's copy has only in-frame clones and leaves some out. In the table there are approximately 10,000 clones, 70% to 80% of which are singletons. About this clone itself: Its antigen is undetermined.

V lost 3 bases and J lost 6; bases outside the gene matches: 8. Germline CDR1 is KGHSH and CDR2 is LQKENI. This CDR3 spans 16 amino acids. Sequencing was done on a sample of peripheral blood mononuclear cells. The TCR sequence derives from a man between 60 and 75 years old with T-cell large granular lymphocyte leukemia. Some clones in this sample may be carry-over from other donors' samples. The genes are TRBV18 and TRBJ2-2, with 9 bases lining up with TRBD2. DNA of the CDR3: TGTGCCAGCTCACCGCTGACTAGCGGATATGCCGGGGAGCTGTTTTTT. It translates to CASSPLTSGYAGELFF.